Presented here are 21 T cell receptor beta chains from one specimen sequenced in a study of control samples from healthy donors and cancer patients. Assay used: immunoSEQ multiplex PCR; TCRdb lists only in-frame clones, some missing. The sample consists of hundreds of thousands of clones, around 90% of them appearing once. The sample comprised PBMCs. All receptors come from a man aged 40-49 years with head and neck cancer.

This chain uses TRBV21-1 with TRBJ2-7; TRBD1 was called by the table and not checked on the DNA. TRBV21-1 is a documented pseudogene. The CDR3 length is 16 residues. The CDR3 DNA reads as TGTGCCAGCAGCAGCCCAAAAGGGGATGGACACTACGAGCAGTACTTC. This translates into CASSSPKGDGHYEQYF.

CDR3 in amino acids: CASWSGTGPIGEEQYF. In DNA form, the CDR3 reads TGTGCCAGCTGGTCCGGGACAGGCCCCATCGGGGAGGAGCAGTACTTC. The gene calls are TRBV28 and TRBJ2-7; 8 nucleotides agree with TRBD1. The CDR3 loop spans 16 amino acids. With 8 bases clipped from V and 7 bases from J, the junction kept 19 bases outside the gene matches. Germline V CDR1 and CDR2: MDHEN, SYDVKM. The full variable domain, in which reference TRBV28 and TRBJ2-7 provide the parts outside the CDR3, is DVKVTQSSRYLVKRTGEKVFLECVQDMDHENMFWYRQDPGLGLRLIYFSYDVKMKEKGDIPEGYSVSREKKERFSLILESASTNQTSMYLCASWSGTGPIGEEQYFGPGTRLTVT.

This clone was detected only once. The J gene is TRBJ1-1, the V gene TRBV7-9; no clear D. V lost 5 bases and J 4 bases, leaving 8 bases between the germline ends. Germline-derived CDR1 and CDR2 are SEHNR and FQNEAQ (reference sequence). CDR3 length equals 12 residues. The CDR3 bases are TGTGCCAGCAGCCCCCTCGGCACTGAAGCTTTCTTT. Translated: CASSPLGTEAFF.

As to this clone: The sample carries other DNA sequences with the same CDR3. This chain links TRBV18 with TRBJ1-2; D may be TRBD1 (6 bases). This CDR3 contains 13 residues. The germline V and J ends were trimmed by 3 bases and 2 bases, with 7 bases remaining between them. Germline-derived CDR1 and CDR2 are KGHSH and LQKENI. Here the CDR3 DNA reads TGTGCCAGCTCACCGGACAGCAACTATGGCTACACCTTC. It codes for CASSPDSNYGYTF. Drawing the rest from reference TRBV18 and TRBJ1-2, the complete variable domain is NAGVMQNPRHLVRRRGQEARLRCSPMKGHSHVYWYRQLPEEGLKFMVYLQKENIIDESGMPKERFSAEFPKEGPSILRIQQVVRGDSAAYFCASSPDSNYGYTFGSGTRLTVV.

This chain joins TRBV28 and TRBJ2-1, with 10 bases identical to TRBD2. Unmatched junction bases numbered 6, after V lost 0 bases and J lost 4 bases. This CDR3 is 17 amino acids long. Per germline, CDR1 MDHEN and CDR2 SYDVKM. CDR3 region: CASSLWGFSGGYNEQFF. CDR3 DNA sequence: TGTGCCAGCAGTTTATGGGGATTTAGCGGGGGGTACAATGAGCAGTTCTTC.

V gene TRBV21-1 combines with J gene TRBJ2-4; the DNA was not used to check the table's D call, TRBD1. TRBV21-1 is a documented pseudogene. The CDR3 sequence is 16 residues long. CDR3: CASSPVDRLAKNIQYF. CDR3 nucleotides: TGTGCCAGCAGCCCCGTCGACAGGCTAGCCAAAAACATTCAGTACTTC.

A few counts support this clone. This chain uses TRBV19 with TRBJ2-7; TRBD1 aligns across 8 bases. The J segment lost 5 bases and the V segment lost 8 bases, leaving 8 bases of the junction unmatched. The CDR3 has 13 residues. Germline-derived CDR1 and CDR2 are LNHDA and SQIVND (reference sequence). The CDR3 loop reads CASATGVVDEQYF. As DNA, the CDR3 is TGTGCCAGTGCGACAGGGGTCGTGGACGAGCAGTACTTC.

CDR3 sequence (DNA): TGTGCCAGCAGCGTAAGAGGACAGCCGAACACTGAAGCTTTCTTT. Translating it yields CASSVRGQPNTEAFF. The V call is TRBV9, the J call TRBJ1-1; possible D gene TRBD1, 6 bases. CDR1 is SGDLS, CDR2 YYNGEE, per germline. This CDR3 spans 15 amino acids. V gave up 1 base and J gave up 1 base, with 11 bases separating them. Complete variable domain (other parts from reference TRBV9 and TRBJ1-1): DSGVTQTPKHLITATGQRVTLRCSPRSGDLSVYWYQQSLDQGLQFLIQYYNGEERAKGNILERFSAQQFPDLHSELNLSSLELGDSALYFCASSVRGQPNTEAFFGQGTRLTVV.

CDR3 loop: CASSPGENYGYTF. In nucleotides, the CDR3 is TGTGCCAGCAGCCCGGGCGAAAACTATGGCTACACCTTC. The chain uses TRBV3-1 (or the pseudogene TRBV3-2) and TRBJ1-2, with D hard to call. The CDR3 is 13 residues long. Between the trimmed V and J ends, which lost 4 bases and 2 bases, there was a span of 8 bases. Germline V gene data show CDR1 as LGHDT and CDR2 as YNNKEL (reference sequence).

V is TRBV7-3 and J is TRBJ2-1; no firm D call. The CDR3 sequence is 16 residues long. In germline, CDR1 is SGHTA, CDR2 FQGTGA. Trimming took 2 bases from V and 0 from J, leaving 11 bases between them. CDR3 in amino acids: CASSLFGGVSYNEQFF. In DNA, the CDR3 is TGTGCCAGCAGCTTATTTGGCGGAGTCTCCTACAATGAGCAGTTCTTC.

This clone was found once. The chain employs TRBV16 and TRBJ1-4; D is undetermined. The length of the CDR3 is 13 residues. Looked up from germline, CDR1 is KGHSY and CDR2 is FQNENV. Trimming shortened V by 0 bases and J by 8 bases, and 7 bases separated the two germline ends. The CDR3 nucleotides read TGTGCCAGCAGCCAATCTCTGGGGGAAAAACTGTTTTTT. It translates to CASSQSLGEKLFF.

The rearrangement joins TRBV2 to TRBJ1-6; no firm D call. This CDR3 has 12 residues. V lost 4 bases and J lost 7, with 5 bases in between. Germline-derived CDR1 and CDR2 are SNHLY and FYNNEI. CDR3 sequence reads: CASSGWNSPLHF. DNA for the CDR3: TGTGCCAGCAGTGGGTGGAATTCACCCCTCCACTTT.

The table lists this clone with a count of one. The rearrangement links TRBV15 to TRBJ2-2; no firm D call. This CDR3 contains 16 residues. Germline values: CDR1 LNHNV, CDR2 YYDKDF (reference sequence). V lost 0 bases and J 4 bases, leaving 12 bases between the germline ends. CDR3 sequence reads: CATSRDKALPTGELFF. The CDR3 DNA reads TGTGCCACCAGCAGAGATAAGGCGCTTCCCACCGGGGAGCTGTTTTTT.

The rearrangement uses TRBV6-5 and TRBJ1-1, with D hard to call. Germline V lookup: CDR1 MNHEY, CDR2 SVGAGI. The CDR3 sequence is 15 residues long. The germline V and J ends were trimmed by 2 bases and 2 bases, with 12 bases remaining between them. The CDR3 is CASSYLYDTNTEAFF. In DNA, the CDR3 is TGTGCCAGCAGTTACCTCTATGACACCAACACTGAAGCTTTCTTT.

V and J are TRBV28 and TRBJ2-3; D call uncertain. The CDR3 extends over 12 amino acids. V gave up 9 bases and J gave up 0 bases, with 7 bases separating them. Germline V gives CDR1 MDHEN, CDR2 SYDVKM. The CDR3, as DNA: TGTGCCAGTAAGCAAAGCACAGATACGCAGTATTTT. Its protein is CASKQSTDTQYF.

The chain uses TRBV27 and TRBJ1-2; 12 nucleotides agree with TRBD1. V shed 6 bases and J 5 bases; nucleotides not matched to a gene: 13. Germline-derived CDR1 and CDR2 are MNHEY and SMNVEV (reference sequence). The CDR3 has 17 residues. Here the CDR3 DNA reads TGTGCCAGCAGCCAAACGGGACAGGGGGCGACGCGTTATGGCTACACCTTC. Translated: CASSQTGQGATRYGYTF.

The rearrangement joins TRBV7-2 to TRBJ2-1; D ambiguous. Deletions cut 0 bases from V and 10 bases from J, with 4 bases between. Germline lookup yields CDR1 SGHTA and CDR2 FQGNSA. The CDR3 contains 11 residues. The CDR3 loop is CASSLAWEQFF. The DNA of the CDR3 is TGTGCCAGCAGCTTAGCCTGGGAGCAGTTCTTC.

This chain links TRBV6-5 with TRBJ2-5; 8 bases fit TRBD1. CDR1 and CDR2 (germline): MNHEY, SVGAGI. Losses at the gene ends were 7 bases for V and 3 bases for J; bases not matched to a gene: 10. The CDR3 has 15 residues. CDR3 amino acids: CASTRTGTLKETQYF. In nucleotides, the CDR3 is TGTGCCAGCACTAGGACAGGGACTCTCAAAGAGACCCAGTACTTC.

This chain links TRBV19 with TRBJ2-3; 9 bases fit TRBD1. CDR1 and CDR2 (germline): LNHDA, SQIVND (reference sequence). V trimming: 5 bases; J trimming: 6 bases; junction bases outside the gene matches: 9. The CDR3 is 15 amino acids. CDR3 loop: CASSSSDRGGDTQYF. The CDR3 DNA is TGTGCCAGTAGTTCATCCGACAGGGGGGGGGATACGCAGTATTTT.

This rearrangement joins TRBV10-3 to TRBJ2-2; D gene ambiguous. In germline, CDR1 is ENHRY, CDR2 SYGVKD. The CDR3 has 14 amino acids. Deletions cut 4 bases from V and 3 bases from J, with 9 bases between. DNA for the CDR3: TGTGCCATCAGTGTGGGAAGGGACACCGGGGAGCTGTTTTTT. The encoded protein is CAISVGRDTGELFF.

CDR3 region: CSVELMYEQFF. For the CDR3, the DNA is TGCAGCGTTGAGCTGATGTATGAGCAGTTCTTC. The V call is TRBV29-1, the J call TRBJ2-1, with D uncertain. The V and J ends lost 3 bases and 8 bases respectively, with 8 bases between them. Germline assignment: CDR1 SQVTM and CDR2 ANQGSEA. The CDR3 is made up of 11 amino acids.